Following are 4 T cell receptor beta chains from one sample sequenced in a study of identical twins. MiXCR, run by TCRdb on the 5' RACE reads, gives a single entry per CDR3 protein. Among some 1,700,000 distinct CDR3 sequences listed, around 29% were seen once. Source material: cord blood. These receptors were collected from a newborn girl in good health.

This clonotype was counted many times. V is TRBV29-1 and J is TRBJ1-4, with 8 bases that match TRBD1. Germline CDR1 and CDR2: SQVTM and ANQGSEA. With 1 base clipped from V and 7 bases from J, the junction kept 5 bases outside the gene matches. The CDR3 runs 14 residues. CDR3 residues: CSVEVGTGVEKLFF. The CDR3 DNA sequence: TGCAGCGTTGAAGTCGGGACAGGTGTTGAAAAACTGTTTTTT.

This clonotype has ten or more counts. A much larger clone differs by one base, so this may be a read error. The J gene is TRBJ2-1, the V gene TRBV2; D ambiguous. V lost 1 base to trimming and J lost 5 bases, with 0 bases between them. The CDR3 totals 11 residues. CDR1 SNHLY and CDR2 FYNNEI come from the germline V gene. The CDR3 DNA sequence: TGTGCCAGCAGTGAAGACAATGAGCAGTTCTTC. Its translation: CASSEDNEQFF.

J is TRBJ2-1 and V is TRBV25-1; 9 bases fit TRBD2. This CDR3 comprises 17 residues. Looked up from germline, CDR1 is MGHDK and CDR2 is SYGVNS. Trimming cost V 2 bases and J 5 bases; bases outside gene matches: 10. CDR3 sequence reads: CASSEMRRSSGDNEQFF. The DNA of the CDR3 is TGTGCCAGCAGTGAAATGAGGAGGTCTAGCGGGGACAATGAGCAGTTCTTC.

The J gene is TRBJ2-4, the V gene TRBV9; 9 positions agree with TRBD2. V shed 7 bases, J shed 13 bases, and the junction held 18 bases outside the gene matches. The germline V gene encodes CDR1 SGDLS and CDR2 YYNGEE. The CDR3 has 15 amino acids. In DNA form, the CDR3 reads TGTGCCAGCCCTACTGGCGGGAGGGATCACAATGAGCAGTACTTC. This translates into CASPTGGRDHNEQYF.